This passage covers 8 T cell receptor beta chains from one sample sequenced in a study of T cell repertoires in cytomegalovirus infection. From the reads, TCRdb called clonotypes with MiXCR, one entry per CDR3 protein. The top ten hold around 15% of the sample, which has around 900,000 distinct CDR3 sequences, approximately 31% seen once. No antigen is known for these receptors. Sequencing used cultured CD8+ T cells from PBMCs, obtained from culture after CMV antigen stimulation. The receptors were gathered from a human donor in good health (CMV status not recorded). Some clones in this sample may be carry-over from other donors' samples.

The V and J genes are TRBV28 and TRBJ1-4, with D hard to call. V gave up 6 bases and J gave up 6 bases, with 17 bases separating them. This CDR3 spans 15 amino acids. Germline values: CDR1 MDHEN, CDR2 SYDVKM. The CDR3, as DNA: TGTGCCAGCAGCTTGCGTCAGGCCAGCGATGAAAAACTGTTTTTT. This sequence encodes CASSLRQASDEKLFF. The complete variable domain, with remaining parts taken from reference TRBV28 and TRBJ1-4, reads DVKVTQSSRYLVKRTGEKVFLECVQDMDHENMFWYRQDPGLGLRLIYFSYDVKMKEKGDIPEGYSVSREKKERFSLILESASTNQTSMYLCASSLRQASDEKLFFGSGTQLSVL.

This CDR3 is CAIRKDRDEQYF. CDR3 sequence (DNA): TGTGCCATCAGGAAAGACAGGGACGAGCAGTACTTC. V and J are TRBV10-3 and TRBJ2-7; TRBD1 matches at 7 bases. V dropped 6 bases and J dropped 5; count of bases not matched to a gene: 4. This CDR3 is 12 amino acids long. Germline V gives CDR1 ENHRY, CDR2 SYGVKD.

CDR3 loop: CSASGQESYEQYV. The CDR3 DNA sequence: TGCAGTGCTAGTGGACAGGAATCCTACGAGCAGTACGTC. The V and J genes are TRBV20-1 and TRBJ2-7; 7 bases are a match to TRBD1. CDR1 is DFQATT and CDR2 is SNEGSKA in the germline V gene (reference sequence). V lost 3 bases, J lost 1 base, and 3 bases stayed unmatched. The CDR3 length is 13 residues.

This clonotype was counted only a few times. The CDR3 is CASSLAGGAVLTDTQYF. Here the CDR3 DNA reads TGTGCCAGCAGCTTAGCGGGGGGAGCGGTCCTCACAGATACGCAGTATTTT. The chain uses TRBV7-6 and TRBJ2-3; a possible D gene is TRBD2 (6 bases). The length of the CDR3 is 17 residues. V lost 0 bases and J 2 bases, leaving 15 bases between the germline ends. CDR1 and CDR2 from the germline V gene are SGHVS and FNYEAQ.

The chain couples TRBV6-6 to TRBJ1-6; the D is unclear. V was trimmed by 8 bases and J by 5 bases, leaving 16 bases between them. The germline V gene encodes CDR1 MNHNY and CDR2 SVGAGI (reference sequence). This CDR3 comprises 15 residues. The CDR3 region is CASSPGRGDNSPLHF. In nucleotides, the CDR3 is TGTGCCAGCTCGCCTGGAAGAGGTGATAATTCACCCCTCCACTTT.

There are a few counts of this clonotype. The V call is TRBV10-3, the J call TRBJ2-7, with D maybe TRBD1 (8 bases). Germline values: CDR1 ENHRY, CDR2 SYGVKD. CDR3 length equals 18 residues. The ends were cut back, 8 bases at V and 0 bases at J, with 26 bases in the middle. The CDR3 loop is CAISGGKRGTGASYEQYF. In DNA, the CDR3 is TGTGCCATCTCGGGAGGTAAGCGCGGGACAGGTGCCTCCTACGAGCAGTACTTC.

Only one count was recorded for this clonotype. The chain combines TRBV7-9 with TRBJ2-3, with 10 positions matching TRBD1. The germline gives CDR1 SEHNR, CDR2 FQNEAQ (reference sequence). Trimming took 4 bases from V and 2 from J; bases not matched to a gene: 6. This CDR3 is 16 amino acids long. The CDR3 DNA reads as TGTGCCAGCAGCTCCCGGACAGGGGGAACCACAGATACGCAGTATTTT. This sequence encodes CASSSRTGGTTDTQYF.

This clonotype was counted a few times. The chain links TRBV7-9 to TRBJ2-1; 9 positions agree with TRBD1. With 10 bases clipped from V and 4 bases from J, the junction kept 11 bases outside the gene matches. CDR1 SEHNR and CDR2 FQNEAQ come from the germline V gene (reference sequence). The CDR3 runs 15 residues. The CDR3 coding sequence is TGTGCCACCACCGGGACAGGGTACTATTACAATGAGCAGTTCTTC. This codes for CATTGTGYYYNEQFF.